These 9 T cell receptor beta chains originate from one sample sequenced in a study of OX40 agonist ivuxolimab in advanced cancers. Repertoires were generated with immunoSEQ multiplex PCR, while TCRdb's copy carries only in-frame clones and drops some. The sample holds some 9,800 clones, roughly 70% seen once. The sequences come from CD4+ or CD8+ T cells sorted from blood, collected in a trial of the OX40 agonist ivuxolimab. These receptors all come from an adult with an advanced solid tumor such as melanoma, head and neck, liver or kidney cancer.

Remarks on this clone: At one end, the junction sequence differs from germline, possibly due to a read error. CDR3 region: CASSLGPASYEQYF. CDR3 DNA: TGTGCCAGCAGTTTAGGGCCCGCCTCCTACGAGCAGTACTTC. The chain couples TRBV13 to TRBJ2-7; D remains unclear. CDR3 size: 14 residues. Germline CDR1 reads PRHDT; CDR2 reads FYEKMQ (reference sequence).

The genes are TRBV2 and TRBJ2-7; TRBD2 matches at 8 bases. Germline CDR1 and CDR2: SNHLY and FYNNEI. CDR3 size: 14 residues. Trimming at V came to 7 bases and at J to 0 bases, leaving 5 bases not matched to a gene. The CDR3 DNA is TGTGCCAGCAAGGTCGGGACTAGCTCCTACGAGCAGTACTTC. As protein: CASKVGTSSYEQYF. Together with reference TRBV2 and TRBJ2-7, the CDR3 gives the full variable domain: EPEVTQTPSHQVTQMGQEVILRCVPISNHLYFYWYRQILGQKVEFLVSFYNNEISEKSEIFDDQFSVERPDGSNFTLKIRSTKLEDSAMYFCASKVGTSSYEQYFGPGTRLTVT.

The chain uses TRBV30 and TRBJ1-3, with no clear D. V lost 2 bases to trimming and J lost 0 bases, with 2 bases between them. Germline lookup yields CDR1 GTSNPN and CDR2 SVGIG (reference sequence). The CDR3 is made up of 12 amino acids. The CDR3 here is CAWSPSGNTIYF. CDR3 coding DNA: TGTGCCTGGAGTCCCTCTGGAAACACCATATATTTT.

For this clone: Germline and junction disagree at one end, which may indicate a read error. J is TRBJ2-2 and V is TRBV7-7; D is perhaps TRBD1 (6 bases). Germline CDR1 is SSHAT and CDR2 is FNYEAQ (reference sequence). CDR3 length: 13 amino acids. In DNA, the CDR3 is TGTGCTAGCAACCTTACCAGGGGAGGGGAGCTGTTTTTT. Amino acid sequence: CASNLTRGGELFF.

This clone was detected only a few times. V usage is TRBV6-1 and J usage is TRBJ2-3, with D possibly TRBD1 on 6 matching bases. Germline CDR1 MNHNS, CDR2 SASEGT. Deletions cut 7 bases from V and 2 bases from J, with 16 bases between. The CDR3 is 15 residues long. The CDR3 DNA reads as TGTGCCAGCACCCTCAGGACAGATCTCACAGATACGCAGTATTTT. Its translation is CASTLRTDLTDTQYF.

The gene calls are TRBV28 and TRBJ2-2; possibly TRBD1 or TRBD2 for D (6 bases each). With 5 bases removed from V and 7 bases from J, the gap between germline ends came to 17 bases. CDR3 size: 15 residues. Germline V lookup: CDR1 MDHEN, CDR2 SYDVKM. CDR3 in amino acids: CASSHIWGAGGELFF. The CDR3 nucleotides read TGTGCCAGCAGTCACATCTGGGGGGCAGGCGGGGAGCTGTTTTTT. The entire variable domain, with the rest obtained from reference TRBV28 and TRBJ2-2, is as follows: DVKVTQSSRYLVKRTGEKVFLECVQDMDHENMFWYRQDPGLGLRLIYFSYDVKMKEKGDIPEGYSVSREKKERFSLILESASTNQTSMYLCASSHIWGAGGELFFGEGSRLTVL.

The chain employs TRBV4-3 and TRBJ2-7; TRBD1 matches at 11 bases. Germline CDR1 is LGHNA and CDR2 is YSLEER. The CDR3 is 15 residues long. V was clipped by 1 base and J by 4 bases; unmatched bases: 3. The CDR3 DNA is TGCGCCAGCAGCCAAGGGACAGGGGGCTTGTACGAGCAGTACTTC. It yields the protein CASSQGTGGLYEQYF.

The chain couples TRBV5-4 to TRBJ2-1; D gene ambiguous. This CDR3 is 17 amino acids long. CDR1 and CDR2 (germline): SGHNT, YYREEE (reference sequence). Trimming stripped 0 bases from V and 2 bases from J, with 15 bases between. The CDR3 reads CASSLVDTQLTYNEQFF. CDR3 nucleotide sequence: TGTGCCAGCAGCTTGGTTGACACACAACTTACCTACAATGAGCAGTTCTTC. The full variable domain, in which reference TRBV5-4 and TRBJ2-1 provide the parts outside the CDR3, is ETGVTQSPTHLIKTRGQQVTLRCSSQSGHNTVSWYQQALGQGPQFIFQYYREEENGRGNFPPRFSGLQFPNYSSELNVNALELDDSALYLCASSLVDTQLTYNEQFFGPGTRLTVL.

The V call is TRBV7-9, the J call TRBJ1-5; TRBD1 is a possible D gene (5 bases). Germline values: CDR1 SEHNR, CDR2 FQNEAQ (reference sequence). The V and J ends lost 8 bases and 6 bases respectively, with 17 bases between them. This CDR3 comprises 14 residues. CDR3 region: CASEDEGTGQPQHF. The CDR3 nucleotides are TGTGCCAGCGAGGATGAAGGGACGGGTCAGCCCCAGCATTTT. Together with reference TRBV7-9 and TRBJ1-5, the CDR3 gives the full variable domain: DTGVSQNPRHKITKRGQNVTFRCDPISEHNRLYWYRQTLGQGPEFLTYFQNEAQLEKSRLLSDRFSAERPKGSFSTLEIQRTEQGDSAMYLCASEDEGTGQPQHFGDGTRLSIL.